The T cell receptor (beta chain) under discussion was sequenced for a study of blood T cell repertoires in COVID-19. About the research overall: From the United States, Italy and Spain came samples of acute and convalescent COVID-19. Nucleic acid was either cDNA or gDNA, and it came from T cells, B-cell-depleted T cells, or PBMCs.

Germline CDR1 reads LGHNA; CDR2 reads YSLEER. The CDR3 runs to 18 residues. With 3 bases clipped from V and 0 bases from J, the junction kept 6 bases outside the gene matches. In the original processing: Reference gene primers were amplified, and this amplification served to estimate nucleated cell counts. Assay used: immunoSEQ multiplex PCR; TCRdb lists only in-frame clones, some missing. Clone size and V and J calls were adopted from that table, with D and trimming inferred from the DNA. Of roughly 190,000 clones in the sample, roughly 90% were seen once. The sample comprised peripheral blood. The sequence derives from a woman in her thirties or forties who had recovered from COVID-19. The chain links TRBV4-3 to TRBJ2-2; 11 bases are shared with TRBD2. CDR3 residues: CASSQGLAETANTGELFF. Here the CDR3 DNA reads TGCGCCAGCAGCCAGGGACTAGCGGAAACAGCGAACACCGGGGAGCTGTTTTTT.